A selection of T cell receptor beta chains follows, all from one sample in a study of radiation and T cells in renal cell carcinoma. Libraries were prepared by immunoSEQ multiplex PCR; TCRdb keeps only in-frame clonotypes and omits some of them. The sample holds roughly 120,000 clones, 81% seen once. Sequencing was performed on blood, taken from a patient whose treatment included radiotherapy and nephrectomy. The origin of the receptors is an older woman with renal cell carcinoma. The CDR3 runs from the conserved cysteine through the conserved F or W. Each record gives: D gene, clone size, CDR3 length, J gene, V gene, CDR3 protein, CDR3 DNA. D genes are given only for firm matches. Some rows have no size entry. The others give once, few or many, or a class for an expanded clone.

NA | NA | 12 | TRBJ2-5 | TRBV9 | CASSARQETQYF | TGTGCCAGCAGCGCCCGACAAGAGACCCAGTACTTC
NA | NA | 14 | TRBJ1-2 | TRBV6-5 | CATSRMGGGYGYTF | TGTGCCACCTCCCGGATGGGGGGAGGCTATGGCTACACCTTC
NA | NA | 14 | TRBJ2-1 | TRBV5-4 | CASRARQTYNEQFF | TGTGCCAGCAGGGCGAGACAGACTTACAATGAGCAGTTCTTC
NA | NA | 11 | TRBJ2-7 | TRBV20-1 | CSASSPPLQYF | TGCAGTGCTAGCTCCCCTCCGTTACAGTACTTC
NA | few | 13 | TRBJ1-2 | TRBV13 | CASSLERRYGYTF | TGTGCCAGCAGCTTGGAGAGAAGGTATGGCTACACCTTC
TRBD1 | NA | 13 | TRBJ1-2 | TRBV2 | CASRGDRSFGYTF | TGTGCCAGCAGGGGGGACAGGTCTTTTGGCTACACCTTC
NA | few | 15 | TRBJ1-2 | TRBV6-5 | CASSNPLPYTYGYTF | TGTGCCAGCAGTAATCCCCTCCCCTACACCTATGGCTACACCTTC
NA | NA | 15 | TRBJ1-2 | TRBV7-9 | CASSPHTGLGYGYTF | TGTGCCAGCAGCCCACATACCGGGCTTGGCTATGGCTACACCTTC
NA | NA | 16 | TRBJ2-1 | TRBV5-4 | CASSLGGPSSYNEQFF | TGTGCCAGCAGCTTGGGAGGGCCAAGCTCCTACAATGAGCAGTTCTTC
NA | NA | 15 | TRBJ2-5 | TRBV29-1 | CSVIRDANPQETQYF | TGCAGCGTGATAAGGGACGCAAACCCCCAAGAGACCCAGTACTTC
NA | few | 14 | TRBJ2-3 | TRBV7-2 | CASSFSGSTDTQYF | TGTGCCAGCAGCTTTAGCGGTAGCACAGATACGCAGTATTTT
NA | NA | 13 | TRBJ1-2 | TRBV12-5 | CASGDLGDYGYTF | TGTGCTAGTGGGGACCTCGGGGACTATGGCTACACCTTC
NA | NA | 11 | TRBJ1-1 | TRBV2 | CASRGQTEAFF | TGTGCCAGCCGAGGGCAGACTGAAGCTTTCTTT
NA | NA | 18 | TRBJ1-1 | TRBV4-2 | CASSLTTGGRSVDTEAFF | TGTGCCAGCAGCCTGACGACAGGAGGGCGGTCCGTCGACACTGAAGCTTTCTTT
NA | NA | 14 | TRBJ1-1 | TRBV5-1 | CASSLVSMNTEAFF | TGCGCCAGCAGCTTGGTCAGCATGAACACTGAAGCTTTCTTT
TRBD1 | NA | 14 | TRBJ2-5 | TRBV9 | CASSVDRGKETQYF | TGTGCCAGCAGCGTAGACAGGGGGAAAGAGACCCAGTACTTC
NA | NA | 16 | TRBJ1-5 | TRBV2 | CASSQGKLYSNQPQHF | TGTGCCAGCAGTCAGGGGAAACTTTATAGCAATCAGCCCCAGCATTTT
NA | NA | 16 | TRBJ1-4 | TRBV28 | CASRSWVTATNEKLFF | TGTGCCAGCAGGTCGTGGGTCACAGCAACTAATGAAAAACTGTTTTTT
NA | NA | 15 | TRBJ1-5 | TRBV30 | CAWSVGQNSNQPQHF | TGTGCCTGGAGTGTAGGCCAAAATAGCAATCAGCCCCAGCATTTT
NA | NA | 13 | TRBJ1-1 | TRBV9 | CASSVHTNTEAFF | TGTGCCAGCAGCGTACACACGAACACTGAAGCTTTCTTT
NA | NA | 15 | TRBJ2-2 | TRBV10-1 | CASSERTLGTGELFF | TGCGCCAGCAGTGAGAGGACCCTGGGGACCGGGGAGCTGTTTTTT
NA | few | 14 | TRBJ2-2 | TRBV6-1 | CASTIQGVPGELFF | TGTGCCAGCACCATACAGGGTGTTCCCGGGGAGCTGTTTTTT
TRBD1 | NA | 15 | TRBJ2-7 | TRBV6-5 | CASSYSRTGFYEQYF | TGTGCCAGCAGTTACTCAAGGACAGGGTTCTACGAGCAGTACTTC
NA | NA | 20 | TRBJ2-3 | TRBV5-1 | CASSLGLIGGRAGTTDTQYF | TGCGCCAGCAGCTTGGGCTTGATTGGTGGAAGGGCCGGAACCACAGATACGCAGTATTTT
TRBD1 | NA | 14 | TRBJ1-4 | TRBV5-4 | CASSWGQRHEKLFF | TGTGCCAGCAGCTGGGGACAGAGACATGAAAAACTGTTTTTT